This T cell receptor (beta chain) originates from a study of response to subunit inactivated influenza vaccine. Study results and caveats: Each seasonal flu vaccination may recruit only limited new T cells, authors suggested.

TCRdb re-called the RT-PCR reads through MiXCR, storing one row per CDR3 protein. Among hundreds of thousands of distinct CDR3 sequences listed, more than 15% were seen once. For this clonotype: Its specificity is unknown.

The germline V gene has CDR1 GTSNPN and CDR2 SVGIG (reference sequence). V lost 0 bases, J lost 4 bases, and 10 bases lay in between. The CDR3 loop spans 13 amino acids. Here the sequenced sample was PBMCs from blood, taken about 13 days after vaccination. This receptor was taken from a man aged 50-59 years who received an inactivated influenza vaccine. The V gene is TRBV30, the J gene TRBJ2-7; a weak D match, TRBD1 (6 bases). The DNA for the CDR3 is TGTGCCTGGAGTGTGGGGGCGTGGTACGAGCAGTACTTC. Encoded protein: CAWSVGAWYEQYF.